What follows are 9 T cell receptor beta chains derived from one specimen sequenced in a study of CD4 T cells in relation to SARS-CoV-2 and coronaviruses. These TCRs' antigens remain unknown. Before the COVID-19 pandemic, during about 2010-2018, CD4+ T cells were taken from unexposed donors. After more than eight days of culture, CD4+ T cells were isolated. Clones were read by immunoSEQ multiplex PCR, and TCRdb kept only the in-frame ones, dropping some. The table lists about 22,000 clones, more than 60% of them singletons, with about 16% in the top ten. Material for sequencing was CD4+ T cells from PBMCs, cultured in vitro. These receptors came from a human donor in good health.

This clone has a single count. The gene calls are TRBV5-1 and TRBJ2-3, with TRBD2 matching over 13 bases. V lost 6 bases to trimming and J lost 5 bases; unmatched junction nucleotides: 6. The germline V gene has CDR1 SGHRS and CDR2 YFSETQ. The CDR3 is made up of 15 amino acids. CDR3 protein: CASTTSGRAGDTQYF. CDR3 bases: TGCGCCAGCACAACTAGCGGGAGGGCCGGAGATACGCAGTATTTT.

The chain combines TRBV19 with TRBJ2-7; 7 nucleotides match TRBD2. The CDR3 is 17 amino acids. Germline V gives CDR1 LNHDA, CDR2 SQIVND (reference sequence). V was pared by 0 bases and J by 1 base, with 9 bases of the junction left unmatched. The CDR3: CASSIELSSGVSYEQYF. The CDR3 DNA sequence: TGTGCCAGTAGTATAGAACTATCTAGCGGAGTGTCCTACGAGCAGTACTTC.

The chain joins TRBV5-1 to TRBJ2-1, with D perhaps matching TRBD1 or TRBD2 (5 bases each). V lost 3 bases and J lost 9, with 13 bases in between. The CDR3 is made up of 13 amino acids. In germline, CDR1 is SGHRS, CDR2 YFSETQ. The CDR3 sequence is CASSSEGMGEQFF. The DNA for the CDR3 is TGCGCCAGCAGCTCTGAGGGGATGGGTGAGCAGTTCTTC.

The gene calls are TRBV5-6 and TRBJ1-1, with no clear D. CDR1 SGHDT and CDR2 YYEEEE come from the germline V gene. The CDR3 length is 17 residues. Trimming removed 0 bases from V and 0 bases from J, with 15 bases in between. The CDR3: CASSLELLAGLNTEAFF. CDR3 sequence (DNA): TGTGCCAGCAGCTTGGAACTTTTGGCCGGGTTGAACACTGAAGCTTTCTTT. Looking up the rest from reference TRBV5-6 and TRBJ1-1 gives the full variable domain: DAGVTQSPTHLIKTRGQQVTLRCSPKSGHDTVSWYQQALGQGPQFIFQYYEEEERQRGNFPDRFSGHQFPNYSSELNVNALLLGDSALYLCASSLELLAGLNTEAFFGQGTRLTVV.

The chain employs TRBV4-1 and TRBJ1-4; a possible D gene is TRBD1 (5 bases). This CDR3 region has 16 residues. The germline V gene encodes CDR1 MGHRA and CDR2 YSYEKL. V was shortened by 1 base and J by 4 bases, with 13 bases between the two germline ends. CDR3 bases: TGCGCCAGCAGCCAAGGTTTTGGCCAGGGTAATGAAAAACTGTTTTTT. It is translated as CASSQGFGQGNEKLFF.

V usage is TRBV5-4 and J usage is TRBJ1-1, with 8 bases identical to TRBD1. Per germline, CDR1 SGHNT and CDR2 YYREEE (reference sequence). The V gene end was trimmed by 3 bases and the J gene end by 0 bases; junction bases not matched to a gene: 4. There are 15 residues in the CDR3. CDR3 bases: TGTGCCAGCAGCTCTCGGACAGGGTTGAACACTGAAGCTTTCTTT. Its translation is CASSSRTGLNTEAFF.

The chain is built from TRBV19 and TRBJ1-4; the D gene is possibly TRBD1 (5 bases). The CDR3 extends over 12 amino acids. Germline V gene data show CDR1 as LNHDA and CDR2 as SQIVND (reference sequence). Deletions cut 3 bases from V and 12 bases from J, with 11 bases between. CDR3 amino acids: CASSMLGVELFF. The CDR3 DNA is TGTGCCAGTAGTATGTTGGGGGTAGAACTGTTTTTT. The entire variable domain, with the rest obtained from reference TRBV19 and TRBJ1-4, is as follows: DGGITQSPKYLFRKEGQNVTLSCEQNLNHDAMYWYRQDPGQGLRLIYYSQIVNDFQKGDIAEGYSVSREKKESFPLTVTSAQKNPTAFYLCASSMLGVELFFGSGTQLSVL.

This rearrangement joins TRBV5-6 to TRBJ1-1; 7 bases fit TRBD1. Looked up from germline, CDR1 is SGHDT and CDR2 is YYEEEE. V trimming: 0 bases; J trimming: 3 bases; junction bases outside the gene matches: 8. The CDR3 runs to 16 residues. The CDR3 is CASSLEWRQGYTEAFF. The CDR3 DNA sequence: TGTGCCAGCAGCTTGGAGTGGAGACAGGGTTACACTGAAGCTTTCTTT.

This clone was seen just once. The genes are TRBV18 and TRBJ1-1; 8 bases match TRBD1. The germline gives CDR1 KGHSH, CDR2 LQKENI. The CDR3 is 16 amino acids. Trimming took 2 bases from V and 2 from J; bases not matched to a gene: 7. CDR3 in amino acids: CASSPRSGGLNTEAFF. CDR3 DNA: TGTGCCAGCTCACCAAGGTCAGGGGGCCTCAACACTGAAGCTTTCTTT.